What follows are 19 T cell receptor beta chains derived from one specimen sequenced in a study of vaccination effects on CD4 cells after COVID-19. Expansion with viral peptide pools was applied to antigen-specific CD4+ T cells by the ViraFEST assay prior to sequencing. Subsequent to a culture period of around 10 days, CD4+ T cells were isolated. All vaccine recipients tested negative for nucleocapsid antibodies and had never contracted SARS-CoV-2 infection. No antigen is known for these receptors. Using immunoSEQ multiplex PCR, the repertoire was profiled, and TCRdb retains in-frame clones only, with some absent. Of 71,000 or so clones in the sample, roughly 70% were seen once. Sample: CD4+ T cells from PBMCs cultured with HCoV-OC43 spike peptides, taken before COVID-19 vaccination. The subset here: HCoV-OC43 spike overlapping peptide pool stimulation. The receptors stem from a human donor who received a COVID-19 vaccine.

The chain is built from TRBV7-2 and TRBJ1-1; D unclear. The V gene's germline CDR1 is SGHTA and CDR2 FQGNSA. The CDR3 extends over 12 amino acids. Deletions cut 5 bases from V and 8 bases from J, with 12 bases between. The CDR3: CASSAYPGEAFF. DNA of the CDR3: TGTGCCAGCAGCGCCTACCCCGGGGAAGCTTTCTTT.

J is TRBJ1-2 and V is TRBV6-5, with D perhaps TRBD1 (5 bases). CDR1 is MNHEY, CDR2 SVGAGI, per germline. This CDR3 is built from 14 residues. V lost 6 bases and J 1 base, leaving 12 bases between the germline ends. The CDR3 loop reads CASRGHTDNYGYTF. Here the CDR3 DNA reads TGTGCCAGCAGAGGACATACGGATAACTATGGCTACACCTTC.

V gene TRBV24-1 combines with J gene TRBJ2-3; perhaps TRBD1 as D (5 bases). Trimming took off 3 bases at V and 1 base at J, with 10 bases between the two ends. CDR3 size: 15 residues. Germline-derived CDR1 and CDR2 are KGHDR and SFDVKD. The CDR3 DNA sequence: TGTGCCACCAGTGATAGACAGTTTGGCACAGATACGCAGTATTTT. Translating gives CATSDRQFGTDTQYF.

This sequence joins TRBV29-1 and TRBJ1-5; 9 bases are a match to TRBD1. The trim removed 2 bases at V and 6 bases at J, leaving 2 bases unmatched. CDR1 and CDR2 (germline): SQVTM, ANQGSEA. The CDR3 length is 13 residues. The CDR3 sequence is CSVETGGGQPQHF. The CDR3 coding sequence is TGCAGCGTTGAAACAGGGGGCGGTCAGCCCCAGCATTTT.

The CDR3 sequence is CAISEVNEQFF. Here the CDR3 DNA reads TGTGCCATCAGTGAGGTTAATGAGCAGTTCTTC. The chain has TRBV10-3 and TRBJ2-1; D gene ambiguous. Germline CDR1 ENHRY, CDR2 SYGVKD. This CDR3 region has 11 residues. The germline V and J ends were trimmed by 2 bases and 7 bases, with 3 bases remaining between them.

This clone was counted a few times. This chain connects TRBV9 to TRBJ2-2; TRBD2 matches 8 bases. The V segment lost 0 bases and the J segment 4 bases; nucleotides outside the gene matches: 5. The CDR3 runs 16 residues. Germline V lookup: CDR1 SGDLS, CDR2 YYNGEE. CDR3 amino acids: CASSVGIAGGTGELFF. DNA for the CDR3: TGTGCCAGCAGCGTAGGGATTGCGGGGGGCACCGGGGAGCTGTTTTTT.

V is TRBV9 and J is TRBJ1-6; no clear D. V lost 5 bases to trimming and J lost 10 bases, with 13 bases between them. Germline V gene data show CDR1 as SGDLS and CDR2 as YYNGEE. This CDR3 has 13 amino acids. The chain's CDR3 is CASSRGIESPLHF. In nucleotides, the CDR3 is TGTGCCAGCAGTCGAGGGATAGAATCACCCCTCCACTTT.

The CDR3 DNA sequence: TGCGCCAGCAGCTTGAATCAGGGGGGTCTTTACAATGAGCAGTTCTTC. Its protein product is CASSLNQGGLYNEQFF. V usage is TRBV5-1 and J usage is TRBJ2-1; possibly TRBD1 for D (7 bases). Trimming pared 1 base from V and 4 bases from J, leaving 15 bases between. CDR1 is SGHRS and CDR2 is YFSETQ in the germline V gene. CDR3 size: 16 residues. The full variable domain, rest sourced from reference TRBV5-1 and TRBJ2-1, is KAGVTQTPRYLIKTRGQQVTLSCSPISGHRSVSWYQQTPGQGLQFLFEYFSETQRNKGNFPGRFSGRQFSNSRSEMNVSTLELGDSALYLCASSLNQGGLYNEQFFGPGTRLTVL.

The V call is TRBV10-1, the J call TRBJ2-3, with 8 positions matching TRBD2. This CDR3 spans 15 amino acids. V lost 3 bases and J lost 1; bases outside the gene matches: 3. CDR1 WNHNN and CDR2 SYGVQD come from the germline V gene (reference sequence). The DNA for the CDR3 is TGCGCCAGCAGTGAATCGCGGGGGGGCACAGATACGCAGTATTTT. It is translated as CASSESRGGTDTQYF.

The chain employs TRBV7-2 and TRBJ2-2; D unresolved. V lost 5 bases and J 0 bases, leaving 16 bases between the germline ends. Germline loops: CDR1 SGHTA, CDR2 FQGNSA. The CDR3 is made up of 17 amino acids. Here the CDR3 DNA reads TGTGCCAGCAGCCCAAGCCTGAGACACGCGAACACCGGGGAGCTGTTTTTT. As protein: CASSPSLRHANTGELFF.

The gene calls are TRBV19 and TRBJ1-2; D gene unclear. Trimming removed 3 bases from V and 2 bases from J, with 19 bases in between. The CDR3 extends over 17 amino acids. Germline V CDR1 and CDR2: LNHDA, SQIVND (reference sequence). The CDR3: CASSIKAMSLLNYGYTF. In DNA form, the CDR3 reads TGTGCCAGTAGTATCAAAGCTATGTCGTTACTCAACTATGGCTACACCTTC.

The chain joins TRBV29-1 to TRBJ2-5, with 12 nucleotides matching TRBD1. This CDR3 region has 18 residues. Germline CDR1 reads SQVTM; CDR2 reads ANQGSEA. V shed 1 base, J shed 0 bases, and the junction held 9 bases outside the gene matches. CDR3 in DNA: TGCAGCGTTGAAGGGGGGACAGGGGGCTCTAAGTACCAAGAGACCCAGTACTTC. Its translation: CSVEGGTGGSKYQETQYF.

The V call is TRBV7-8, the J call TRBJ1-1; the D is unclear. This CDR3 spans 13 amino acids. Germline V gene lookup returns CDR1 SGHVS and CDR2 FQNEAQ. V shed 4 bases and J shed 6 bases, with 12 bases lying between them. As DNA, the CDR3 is TGTGCCAGCAGCTCATACACTGGCCCTGAAGCTTTCTTT. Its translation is CASSSYTGPEAFF.

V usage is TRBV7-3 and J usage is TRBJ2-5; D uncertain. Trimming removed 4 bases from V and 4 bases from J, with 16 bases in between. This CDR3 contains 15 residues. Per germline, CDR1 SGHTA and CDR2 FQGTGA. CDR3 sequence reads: CASSYVGTVAETQYF. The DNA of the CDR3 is TGTGCCAGCAGCTACGTCGGAACGGTTGCAGAGACCCAGTACTTC.

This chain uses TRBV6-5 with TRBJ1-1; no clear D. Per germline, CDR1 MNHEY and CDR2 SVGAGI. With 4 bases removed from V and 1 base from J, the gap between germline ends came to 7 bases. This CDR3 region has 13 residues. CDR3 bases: TGTGCCAGCAGTTTCAGTCGGAACACTGAAGCTTTCTTT. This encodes CASSFSRNTEAFF.

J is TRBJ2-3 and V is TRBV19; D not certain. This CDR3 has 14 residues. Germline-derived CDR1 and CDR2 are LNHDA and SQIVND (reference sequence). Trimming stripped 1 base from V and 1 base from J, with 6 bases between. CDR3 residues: CASSIGYGTDTQYF. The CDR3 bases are TGTGCCAGTAGTATAGGGTACGGCACAGATACGCAGTATTTT. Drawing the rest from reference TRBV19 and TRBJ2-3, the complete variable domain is DGGITQSPKYLFRKEGQNVTLSCEQNLNHDAMYWYRQDPGQGLRLIYYSQIVNDFQKGDIAEGYSVSREKKESFPLTVTSAQKNPTAFYLCASSIGYGTDTQYFGPGTRLTVL.

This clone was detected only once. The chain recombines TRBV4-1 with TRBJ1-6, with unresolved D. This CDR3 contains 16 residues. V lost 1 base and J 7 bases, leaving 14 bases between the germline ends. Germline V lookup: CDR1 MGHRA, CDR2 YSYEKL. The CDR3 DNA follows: TGCGCCAGCAGCCAAGCGGAGGGAACCACGAATTCACCCCTCCACTTT. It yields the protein CASSQAEGTTNSPLHF.

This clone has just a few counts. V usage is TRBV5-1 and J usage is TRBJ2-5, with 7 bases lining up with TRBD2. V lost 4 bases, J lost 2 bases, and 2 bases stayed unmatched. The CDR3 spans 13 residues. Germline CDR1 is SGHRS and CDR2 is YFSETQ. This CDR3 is CASSRGVQETQYF. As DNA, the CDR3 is TGCGCCAGCAGCCGGGGGGTTCAAGAGACCCAGTACTTC.

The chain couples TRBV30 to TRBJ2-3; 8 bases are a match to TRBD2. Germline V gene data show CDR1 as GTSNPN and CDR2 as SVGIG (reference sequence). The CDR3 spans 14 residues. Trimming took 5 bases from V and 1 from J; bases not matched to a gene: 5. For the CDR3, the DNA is TGTGCCTGGGGGAGCGGGGGTGGCACAGATACGCAGTATTTT. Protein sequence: CAWGSGGGTDTQYF.